Listed here are 27 T cell receptor beta chains from one sample, sequenced in a study of regulatory T cells in long-lasting Graves disease. To make TCR beta libraries, researchers used iRepertoire HTBI primers and Arm-PCR of CDR3 regions. TCRdb re-analysed the multiplex PCR reads in MiXCR, keeping a single row per CDR3 protein. The profile shows about 420,000 distinct CDR3 sequences, around 15% of them singletons. The time point: newly diagnosed GD, antithyroid drugs for less than 3 months. PBMC-derived RNA was used for the TCR library. The same sample was also used in a study of T cells in Graves' hyperthyroidism and ophthalmopathy.

The material was peripheral blood mononuclear cells (PBMCs), obtained at new diagnosis, from a patient treated with antithyroid drugs. The receptors come from a young woman with Graves disease.

This chain uses TRBV6-1 with TRBJ2-1; 7 bases are shared with TRBD1. The germline V gene encodes CDR1 MNHNS and CDR2 SASEGT. The trim removed 3 bases at V and 0 bases at J, leaving 8 bases unmatched. This CDR3 region has 17 residues. The CDR3 sequence is CASSEGTVPTSYNEQFF. The CDR3 nucleotides read TGTGCCAGCAGTGAGGGGACAGTCCCTACCTCCTACAATGAGCAGTTCTTC.

This clonotype has at least ten counts. The CDR3 bases are TGCAGTGCTAGAGACAGGGTCGCTTACGAGCAGTACTTC. Its translation is CSARDRVAYEQYF. This chain joins TRBV20-1 and TRBJ2-7; D is possibly TRBD1 (5 bases). From germline, CDR1 is DFQATT and CDR2 SNEGSKA (reference sequence). V lost 0 bases and J lost 4, with 10 bases in between. This CDR3 region has 13 residues.

This clonotype was counted only a few times. This sequence joins TRBV7-2 and TRBJ1-4; D possibly corresponds to TRBD1 (5 bases). V lost 0 bases and J 2 bases, leaving 7 bases between the germline ends. This CDR3 region has 15 residues. CDR1 is SGHTA, CDR2 FQGNSA, per germline. DNA of the CDR3: TGTGCCAGCAGCTTAGCGCAGGGTACTAATGAAAAACTGTTTTTT. This codes for CASSLAQGTNEKLFF.

There are many counts of this clonotype. The chain uses TRBV2 and TRBJ1-5; tentatively, D is TRBD1 (5 bases). V lost 7 bases and J 2 bases, leaving 18 bases between the germline ends. CDR3 size: 16 residues. Germline lookup yields CDR1 SNHLY and CDR2 FYNNEI. Written as DNA, the CDR3 is TGTGCCAGCATCCGAGGGAGGGGAGGACGCAATCAGCCCCAGCATTTT. This gives the protein CASIRGRGGRNQPQHF.

This clonotype was detected a few times. This rearrangement joins TRBV15 to TRBJ2-3; 10 bases fit TRBD2. The V and J ends lost 1 base and 3 bases, in that order; junction bases with no gene match: 4. From germline, CDR1 is LNHNV and CDR2 YYDKDF (reference sequence). There are 16 residues in the CDR3. The CDR3 DNA is TGTGCCACCAGCAGAGGCCAGGGACTAGCGACAGATACGCAGTATTTT. This gives the protein CATSRGQGLATDTQYF.

This clonotype was seen a handful of times. The rearrangement links TRBV19 to TRBJ2-3; D may be TRBD2 (6 bases). The germline V and J ends were trimmed by 5 bases and 4 bases, with 16 bases remaining between them. The CDR3 spans 15 residues. Germline V gene lookup returns CDR1 LNHDA and CDR2 SQIVND (reference sequence). CDR3 nucleotide sequence: TGTGCCAGTAGTCGGTACGGCGGGGTATCAGATACGCAGTATTTT. Its translation is CASSRYGGVSDTQYF.

In the case of this clonotype: A far larger clone is one nucleotide away, so this likely arose from a read error. This chain joins TRBV10-3 and TRBJ2-1; 16 positions match TRBD2. Germline values: CDR1 ENHRY, CDR2 SYGVKD. J lost 10 bases, V lost 10 bases, and 10 bases had no gene match. The CDR3 spans 15 residues. CDR3 DNA sequence: TGTGCCACCCACGGGACTAGCGGGAGGGTCTACGAGCAGTTCTTC. It translates to CATHGTSGRVYEQFF.

This clonotype was recorded at least ten times. CDR3 in DNA: TGCAGTGCTAGAGATTGGAGAGCGGGAGAAGCGCCGGAGGAGCAGTTCTTC. Translated, it gives CSARDWRAGEAPEEQFF. The chain is built from TRBV20-1 and TRBJ2-1; 8 nucleotides line up with TRBD2. Losses at the gene ends were 0 bases for V and 10 bases for J; bases not matched to a gene: 17. CDR3 length: 17 residues. Germline lookup yields CDR1 DFQATT and CDR2 SNEGSKA (reference sequence).

This clonotype appeared a single time. The V and J genes are TRBV10-3 and TRBJ2-1; possibly TRBD2 for D (5 bases). Per the germline V gene, CDR1 is ENHRY and CDR2 is SYGVKD. With 4 bases removed from V and 2 bases from J, the gap between germline ends came to 12 bases. CDR3 length equals 15 residues. Written as DNA, the CDR3 is TGTGCCATCAGTGTCGGGGTAGGCACCTACAATGAGCAGTTCTTC. It is translated as CAISVGVGTYNEQFF.

This clonotype has at least ten counts. The chain carries TRBV6-5 and TRBJ2-7; D perhaps matches TRBD2 (5 bases). V was cut by 1 base and J by 7 bases, with 17 bases left in between. The length of the CDR3 is 15 residues. The germline gives CDR1 MNHEY, CDR2 SVGAGI. CDR3 DNA: TGTGCCAGCAGTTACTTACAAGACGGCTCGGGGGAGCAGTACTTC. Protein sequence: CASSYLQDGSGEQYF.

This clonotype occurred many times. The V call is TRBV27, the J call TRBJ2-5, with 7 positions matching TRBD2. CDR1 is MNHEY, CDR2 SMNVEV, per germline (reference sequence). The CDR3 is 14 amino acids. Trimming took 7 bases from V and 1 from J; bases not matched to a gene: 6. Written as DNA, the CDR3 is TGTGCCAGCAAGGCGGGAGCCGTCCAAGAGACCCAGTACTTC. It yields the protein CASKAGAVQETQYF.

The CDR3 spells CASYRVTGDGFTDTQYF. The CDR3 nucleotides are TGTGCCAGCTATCGGGTTACAGGGGACGGATTCACAGATACGCAGTATTTT. The chain carries TRBV6-4 and TRBJ2-3; 7 positions match TRBD1. After removal of 8 bases from V and 2 bases from J, the junction contained 16 bases not matched to a gene. CDR1 and CDR2 (germline): MRHNA, SNTAGT. The CDR3 is 17 amino acids.

This clonotype has a count of ten or more. The V call is TRBV6-2 or TRBV6-3, the J call TRBJ2-7, with D possibly being TRBD1 or TRBD2 (5 bases each). The CDR3 has 17 amino acids. Germline CDR1 reads MNHEY; CDR2 reads SVGEGT. V gave up 2 bases and J gave up 2 bases, with 19 bases separating them. The CDR3 region is CASSYRLAGTATYEQYF. CDR3 nucleotides: TGTGCCAGCAGTTACCGCCTCGCCGGGACGGCTACCTACGAGCAGTACTTC.

This clonotype was counted at least ten times. This sequence joins TRBV19 and TRBJ1-4; no clear D gene. V was cut by 11 bases and J by 5 bases, with 15 bases left in between. CDR1 is LNHDA, CDR2 SQIVND, per germline (reference sequence). The CDR3 covers 13 residues. Written as DNA, the CDR3 is TGTGCCTCCCGGGTCAGCCTGAATGAAAAACTGTTTTTT. It is translated as CASRVSLNEKLFF. Combining the CDR3 with reference TRBV19 and TRBJ1-4 gives the whole variable domain DGGITQSPKYLFRKEGQNVTLSCEQNLNHDAMYWYRQDPGQGLRLIYYSQIVNDFQKGDIAEGYSVSREKKESFPLTVTSAQKNPTAFYLCASRVSLNEKLFFGSGTQLSVL.

The table lists this clonotype with a few counts. The chain recombines TRBV7-8 with TRBJ1-5, with 7 bases matching TRBD1. With V trimmed by 4 bases and J by 5 bases, 11 bases remained unmatched. The germline V gene has CDR1 SGHVS and CDR2 FQNEAQ. This CDR3 is 16 amino acids long. The CDR3: CASSSGSTGRYQPQHF. The CDR3 region has the DNA TGTGCCAGCAGCTCGGGATCGACAGGGAGGTATCAGCCCCAGCATTTT.

This clonotype was found many times. CDR3 loop: CASSESPDTGELFF. The CDR3 DNA follows: TGTGCCAGCAGTGAGAGCCCCGACACCGGGGAGCTGTTTTTT. This chain uses TRBV6-4 with TRBJ2-2; D gene ambiguous. CDR1 is MRHNA, CDR2 SNTAGT, per germline. The CDR3 is 14 amino acids. Trimming removed 3 bases from V and 3 bases from J, with 8 bases in between.

The table lists this clonotype with many counts. The chain has TRBV6-2 or TRBV6-3 and TRBJ2-3; 8 bases are shared with TRBD2. Germline values: CDR1 MNHEY, CDR2 SVGEGT. The CDR3 extends over 17 amino acids. Unmatched junction bases numbered 13, after V lost 2 bases and J lost 6 bases. Here the CDR3 reads CASSYGRGAGGSDTQYF. CDR3 DNA: TGTGCCAGCAGTTACGGCCGAGGGGCGGGAGGATCGGATACGCAGTATTTT.

With regard to this clonotype: This clone may be a read error of a much larger clone one base away. The J gene is TRBJ2-7, the V gene TRBV2; the D gene is possibly TRBD2 (5 bases). The CDR3 consists of 13 residues. V was clipped by 6 bases and J by 3 bases, with 12 bases between them. Germline values: CDR1 SNHLY, CDR2 FYNNEI. The CDR3 region has the DNA TGTGCCAGCAGCTGGACCACTAGCTACGAGCAGTACTTC. This codes for CASSWTTSYEQYF. The whole variable domain, remainder taken from reference TRBV2 and TRBJ2-7, is EPEVTQTPSHQVTQMGQEVILRCVPISNHLYFYWYRQILGQKVEFLVSFYNNEISEKSEIFDDQFSVERPDGSNFTLKIRSTKLEDSAMYFCASSWTTSYEQYFGPGTRLTVT.

This clonotype turned up a few times. The chain uses TRBV4-3 and TRBJ2-2; tentatively, D is TRBD1 or TRBD2 (5 bases each). The length of the CDR3 is 14 residues. The germline V gene encodes CDR1 LGHNA and CDR2 YSLEER. The V end was cut by 5 bases, the J end by 1 base, with 8 bases between. The CDR3 DNA is TGCGCCAGCAGCGGGGGTCGGAACACCGGGGAGCTGTTTTTT. It yields the protein CASSGGRNTGELFF.

This clonotype was seen a handful of times. This chain uses TRBV4-1 with TRBJ1-1; perhaps TRBD1 as D (5 bases). Trimming cost V 0 bases and J 1 base, with 18 bases left between them. CDR1 is MGHRA, CDR2 YSYEKL, per germline. This CDR3 has 18 amino acids. The CDR3 sequence: CASSQEPDLGPRNTEAFF. CDR3 sequence (DNA): TGCGCCAGCAGCCAAGAACCGGACTTGGGGCCGCGGAACACTGAAGCTTTCTTT.

This clonotype was seen many times. The genes are TRBV3-1 and TRBJ2-1; perhaps TRBD1 as D (6 bases). Trimming cost V 4 bases and J 8 bases, with 18 bases left between them. CDR3 length: 15 residues. Germline assignment: CDR1 LGHDT and CDR2 YNNKEL (reference sequence). In DNA form, the CDR3 reads TGTGCCAGCAGCCCAAAGCGGCCAGGGGTTTATGAGCAGTTCTTC. Translating gives CASSPKRPGVYEQFF.

This clonotype was seen repeatedly, ten times or more. The V and J genes are TRBV12-3 or TRBV12-4 and TRBJ2-1, with TRBD2 identical over 8 bases. Trimming took 0 bases from V and 7 from J; bases not matched to a gene: 8. There are 16 residues in the CDR3. CDR3: CASSLASGRAWNEQFF. CDR3 nucleotide sequence: TGTGCCAGCAGTTTAGCATCCGGGAGGGCCTGGAATGAGCAGTTCTTC.

This clonotype was seen only a few times. The chain combines TRBV7-9 with TRBJ2-1; 7 bases match TRBD2. V lost 1 base to trimming and J lost 8 bases; unmatched junction nucleotides: 5. The CDR3 sequence is 14 residues long. Germline loops: CDR1 SEHNR, CDR2 FQNEAQ (reference sequence). The CDR3 region has the DNA TGTGCCAGCAGCTTAGGAGGCGGGAGCTATGAGCAGTTCTTC. As protein: CASSLGGGSYEQFF.

This chain uses TRBV5-5 with TRBJ1-1; D is unresolved. The CDR3 runs to 13 residues. With 1 base removed from V and 3 bases from J, the gap between germline ends came to 7 bases. Germline loops: CDR1 SGHKS, CDR2 YYEKEE (reference sequence). This CDR3 is CASSLRADTEAFF. The CDR3 coding sequence is TGTGCCAGCAGCTTGAGGGCGGACACTGAAGCTTTCTTT.

This clonotype was recorded many times. The chain links TRBV4-3 to TRBJ2-1; a possible D gene is TRBD2 (5 bases). The CDR3 contains 15 residues. Germline V lookup: CDR1 LGHNA, CDR2 YSLEER. Trimming left V 3 bases short and J 0 bases short, with 9 bases between. The CDR3 DNA is TGCGCCAGCAGCCACGACTATTACTCCTACAATGAGCAGTTCTTC. Residues: CASSHDYYSYNEQFF.

The genes are TRBV25-1 and TRBJ2-5; 7 bases match TRBD2. Germline V gene lookup returns CDR1 MGHDK and CDR2 SYGVNS. Unmatched junction bases numbered 12, after V lost 3 bases and J lost 2 bases. The CDR3 runs 17 residues. The CDR3 reads CASSDLSTSLTQETQYF. CDR3 in DNA: TGTGCCAGCAGTGACCTGTCGACTAGCCTGACTCAAGAGACCCAGTACTTC.

This clonotype was recorded at least ten times. CDR3 sequence reads: CASSLGTSAPYF. The CDR3 bases are TGTGCCAGCTCGCTCGGGACTAGTGCGCCGTATTTT. V and J are TRBV18 and TRBJ2-3; 8 bases align to TRBD2. CDR1 and CDR2 (germline): KGHSH, LQKENI. CDR3 length equals 12 residues. Trimming at V came to 6 bases and at J to 14 bases, leaving 10 bases not matched to a gene.